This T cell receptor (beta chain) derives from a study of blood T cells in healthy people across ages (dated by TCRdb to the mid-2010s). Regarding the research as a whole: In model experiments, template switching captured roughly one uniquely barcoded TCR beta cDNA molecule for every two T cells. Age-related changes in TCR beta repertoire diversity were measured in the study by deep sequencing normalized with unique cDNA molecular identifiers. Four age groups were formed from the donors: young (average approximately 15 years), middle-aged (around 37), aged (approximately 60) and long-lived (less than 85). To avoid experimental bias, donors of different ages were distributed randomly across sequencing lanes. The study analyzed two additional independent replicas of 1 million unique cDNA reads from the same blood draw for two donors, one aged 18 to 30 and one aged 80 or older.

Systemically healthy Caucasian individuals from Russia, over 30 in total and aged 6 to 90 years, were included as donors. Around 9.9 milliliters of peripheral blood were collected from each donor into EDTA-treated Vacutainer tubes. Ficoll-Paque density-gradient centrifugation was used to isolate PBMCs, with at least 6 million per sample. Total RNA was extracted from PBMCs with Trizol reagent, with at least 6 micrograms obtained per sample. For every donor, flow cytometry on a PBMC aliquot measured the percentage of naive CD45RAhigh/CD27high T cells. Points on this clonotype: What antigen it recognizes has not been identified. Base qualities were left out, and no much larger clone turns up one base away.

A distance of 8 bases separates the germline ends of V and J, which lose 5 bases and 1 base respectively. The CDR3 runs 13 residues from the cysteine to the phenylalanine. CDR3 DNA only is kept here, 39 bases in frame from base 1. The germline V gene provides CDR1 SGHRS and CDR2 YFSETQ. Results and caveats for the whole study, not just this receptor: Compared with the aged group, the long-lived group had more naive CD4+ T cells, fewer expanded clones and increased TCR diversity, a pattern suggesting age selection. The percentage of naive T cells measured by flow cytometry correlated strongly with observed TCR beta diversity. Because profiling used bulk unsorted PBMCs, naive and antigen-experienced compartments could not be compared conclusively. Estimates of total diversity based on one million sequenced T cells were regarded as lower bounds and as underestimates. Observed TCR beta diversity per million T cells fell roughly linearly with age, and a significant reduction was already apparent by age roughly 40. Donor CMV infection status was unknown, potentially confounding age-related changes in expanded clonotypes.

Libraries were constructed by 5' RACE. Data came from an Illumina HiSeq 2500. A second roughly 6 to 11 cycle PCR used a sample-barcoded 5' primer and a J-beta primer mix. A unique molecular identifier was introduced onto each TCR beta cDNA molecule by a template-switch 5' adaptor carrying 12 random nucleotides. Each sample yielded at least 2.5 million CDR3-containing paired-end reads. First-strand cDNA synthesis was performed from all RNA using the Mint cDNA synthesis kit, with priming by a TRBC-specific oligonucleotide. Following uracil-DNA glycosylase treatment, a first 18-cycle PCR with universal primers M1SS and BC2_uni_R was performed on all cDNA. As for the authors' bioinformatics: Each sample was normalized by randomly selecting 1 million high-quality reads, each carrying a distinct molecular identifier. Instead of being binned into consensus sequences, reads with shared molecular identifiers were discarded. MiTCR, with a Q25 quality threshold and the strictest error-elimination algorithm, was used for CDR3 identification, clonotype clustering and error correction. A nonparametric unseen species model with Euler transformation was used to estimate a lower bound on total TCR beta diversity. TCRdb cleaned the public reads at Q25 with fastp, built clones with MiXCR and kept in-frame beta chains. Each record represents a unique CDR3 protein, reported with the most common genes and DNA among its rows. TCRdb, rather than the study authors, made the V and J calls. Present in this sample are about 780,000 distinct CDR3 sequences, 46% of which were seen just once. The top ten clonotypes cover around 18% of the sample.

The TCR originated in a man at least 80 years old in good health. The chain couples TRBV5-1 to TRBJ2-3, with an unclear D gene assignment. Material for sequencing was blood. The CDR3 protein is CASRNWGTDTQYF. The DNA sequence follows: TGCGCCAGCAGAAATTGGGGCACAGATACGCAGTATTTT.